Presented here are 13 T cell receptor beta chains from one specimen sequenced in a study of blood T cell repertoires in COVID-19. Some clones are missing from TCRdb's copy, which holds only in-frame ones; the method was immunoSEQ multiplex PCR. The data contain some 370,000 clones, around 87% of them seen just once; the ten biggest clones take up around 6.3%. The sample comprised peripheral blood. Receptors were obtained from a man between 18 and 29 years old with active or convalescent COVID-19.

V usage is TRBV7-2 and J usage is TRBJ2-6, with a possible D match to TRBD2 (5 bases). The V gene's germline CDR1 is SGHTA and CDR2 FQGNSA. This CDR3 has 14 residues. Trimming took off 2 bases at V and 4 bases at J, with 6 bases between the two ends. The CDR3 here is CASSLPGGANVLTF. In nucleotides, the CDR3 is TGTGCCAGCAGCTTACCGGGGGGGGCCAACGTCCTGACTTTC. Supplemented by reference TRBV7-2 and TRBJ2-6, the full variable domain reads GAGVSQSPSNKVTEKGKDVELRCDPISGHTALYWYRQSLGQGLEFLIYFQGNSAPDKSGLPSDRFSAERTGGSVSTLTIQRTQQEDSAVYLCASSLPGGANVLTFGAGSRLTVL.

The V and J genes are TRBV29-1 and TRBJ1-2; 9 positions agree with TRBD1. V dropped 6 bases and J dropped 4; count of bases not matched to a gene: 3. This CDR3 has 12 residues. Germline values: CDR1 SQVTM, CDR2 ANQGSEA. In DNA form, the CDR3 reads TGCAGCGTACCGACAGGGGGCTATGGCTACACCTTC. Its translation is CSVPTGGYGYTF.

About this clone itself: The sample contains more than one DNA sequence encoding this CDR3. The chain uses TRBV9 and TRBJ2-7; 8 bases match TRBD2. CDR3 length equals 15 residues. Per the germline V gene, CDR1 is SGDLS and CDR2 is YYNGEE. With 0 bases clipped from V and 1 base from J, the junction kept 3 bases outside the gene matches. CDR3 nucleotides: TGTGCCAGCAGCGTAGCCAGCGGGGGTTCCTACGAGCAGTACTTC. Its translation is CASSVASGGSYEQYF.

This clone was seen just once. The V gene is TRBV9, the J gene TRBJ1-2; D uncertain. Germline CDR1 is SGDLS and CDR2 is YYNGEE. This CDR3 has 16 amino acids. V lost 4 bases, J lost 3 bases, and 19 bases lay in between. In DNA, the CDR3 is TGTGCCAGCAGCCCCAAAGGAGGGCCCTCCGACTATGGCTACACCTTC. The encoded protein is CASSPKGGPSDYGYTF.

A single count supports this clone. The V gene is TRBV6-5, the J gene TRBJ1-3; D not resolved. The CDR3 is made up of 13 amino acids. V lost 0 bases, J lost 3 bases, and 3 bases lay in between. Germline assignment: CDR1 MNHEY and CDR2 SVGAGI. The DNA for the CDR3 is TGTGCCAGCAGTTACTCGAGTGGAAACACCATATATTTT. It encodes CASSYSSGNTIYF.

Written as DNA, the CDR3 is TGTGCCAGTAGTATCCGCGATAGCAATCAGCCCCAGCATTTT. It translates to CASSIRDSNQPQHF. The chain combines TRBV19 with TRBJ1-5; the D is unclear. Germline CDR1 LNHDA, CDR2 SQIVND (reference sequence). The CDR3 consists of 14 residues. The V gene lost 3 bases and the J gene lost 0 bases, with 6 bases spanning the gap. The entire variable domain, with the rest obtained from reference TRBV19 and TRBJ1-5, is as follows: DGGITQSPKYLFRKEGQNVTLSCEQNLNHDAMYWYRQDPGQGLRLIYYSQIVNDFQKGDIAEGYSVSREKKESFPLTVTSAQKNPTAFYLCASSIRDSNQPQHFGDGTRLSIL.

This clone was picked up one time. V and J are TRBV7-9 and TRBJ1-1; D not resolved. V was cut by 0 bases and J by 11 bases, with 10 bases left in between. CDR1 SEHNR and CDR2 FQNEAQ come from the germline V gene (reference sequence). The CDR3 runs 12 residues. Written as DNA, the CDR3 is TGTGCCAGCAGCTTAGCTTTCGGGTTCGCTTTCTTT. Amino acid sequence: CASSLAFGFAFF.

The chain carries TRBV19 and TRBJ2-5; 10 bases map to TRBD1. J lost 4 bases, V lost 7 bases, and 12 bases had no gene match. The germline V gene has CDR1 LNHDA and CDR2 SQIVND (reference sequence). The CDR3 has 16 residues. The CDR3 DNA follows: TGTGCCAGTACCGGCCCCCGACAGGGGGCGAGAGAGACCCAGTACTTC. Translating gives CASTGPRQGARETQYF.

Here the CDR3 reads CASSVGPLAGANTGELFF. The CDR3 DNA sequence: TGTGCCAGCAGCGTAGGGCCCCTAGCGGGGGCGAACACCGGGGAGCTGTTTTTT. The V call is TRBV9, the J call TRBJ2-2; 10 nucleotides match TRBD2. The germline V gene has CDR1 SGDLS and CDR2 YYNGEE. V dropped 0 bases and J dropped 0; count of bases not matched to a gene: 5. This CDR3 is built from 18 residues. The full variable domain, its missing parts supplied by reference TRBV9 and TRBJ2-2, is DSGVTQTPKHLITATGQRVTLRCSPRSGDLSVYWYQQSLDQGLQFLIQYYNGEERAKGNILERFSAQQFPDLHSELNLSSLELGDSALYFCASSVGPLAGANTGELFFGEGSRLTVL.

Of note for this clone: The junction shows a germline mismatch at one end, possibly a read error. The chain uses TRBV28 and TRBJ2-1; D gene ambiguous. Germline V CDR1 and CDR2: MDHEN, SYDVKM. There are 12 residues in the CDR3. The CDR3 region is CASRLSPNEQFF. For the CDR3, the DNA is TGTGCCAGCCGTTTAAGCCCAAATGAGCAGTTCTTC.

The J gene is TRBJ1-1, the V gene TRBV7-3; TRBD1 might be the D (5 bases). The CDR3 contains 15 residues. From germline, CDR1 is SGHTA and CDR2 FQGTGA. Trimming removed 5 bases from V and 1 base from J, with 14 bases in between. The CDR3 reads CASSRTMGGNTEAFF. CDR3 nucleotides: TGTGCCAGCAGCCGCACAATGGGGGGGAACACTGAAGCTTTCTTT.

The DNA of the CDR3 is TGTGCCAGCAGCCCCGGGACAGGGGGGTATGAGCAGTTCTTC. Translated, it gives CASSPGTGGYEQFF. This chain links TRBV14 with TRBJ2-1; 11 bases agree with TRBD1. Trimming at V came to 4 bases and at J to 8 bases, leaving 4 bases not matched to a gene. Germline CDR1 SGHDN, CDR2 FVKESK. This CDR3 has 14 residues.

This chain joins TRBV9 and TRBJ2-5; possibly TRBD2 for D (7 bases). Trimming shortened V by 4 bases and J by 1 base, and 14 bases separated the two germline ends. CDR1 is SGDLS and CDR2 is YYNGEE in the germline V gene. The CDR3 spans 15 residues. The CDR3 coding sequence is TGTGCCAGCAGCCCCAACGGGGGGCCCCAAGAGACCCAGTACTTC. Its protein is CASSPNGGPQETQYF. Full variable domain (missing parts from reference TRBV9 and TRBJ2-5): DSGVTQTPKHLITATGQRVTLRCSPRSGDLSVYWYQQSLDQGLQFLIQYYNGEERAKGNILERFSAQQFPDLHSELNLSSLELGDSALYFCASSPNGGPQETQYFGPGTRLLVL.